This T cell receptor beta chain was recorded in a study of long-term antiretroviral therapy in people with HIV. Overall study findings and caveats: CDR3 lengths in HIV samples spanned a narrower range than controls. Pre-ART expanded clones dominated the repertoire at every time point.

Researchers secured at least one pre-ART and at least two post-ART PBMC samples from each donor. A few counts support this clone. What it recognizes is unknown. The assay used was immunoSEQ (version v3.0), run at survey level. Assay: immunoSEQ multiplex PCR; the TCRdb copy retains only in-frame clones and omits some. This table holds more than 15,000 clones, 76% found once. Germline values: CDR1 SGHVS, CDR2 FQNEAQ. With 2 bases clipped from V and 0 bases from J, the junction kept 9 bases outside the gene matches. The CDR3 consists of 18 residues. The receptor's source is a man younger than 35 with HIV. The chain joins TRBV7-8 to TRBJ2-1, with 8 nucleotides matching TRBD1. Sequenced here: unsorted PBMCs, sampled 0.5 years before starting antiretroviral therapy. CDR3 residues: CASSLPRTGSLSYNEQFF. DNA for the CDR3: TGTGCCAGCAGCTTACCCCGGACAGGGTCCCTCTCCTACAATGAGCAGTTCTTC.